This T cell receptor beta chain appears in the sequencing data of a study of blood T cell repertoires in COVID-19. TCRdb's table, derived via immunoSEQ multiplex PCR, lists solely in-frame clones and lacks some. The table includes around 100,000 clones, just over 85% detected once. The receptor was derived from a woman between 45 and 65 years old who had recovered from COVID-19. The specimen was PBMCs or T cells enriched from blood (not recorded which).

In nucleotides, the CDR3 is TGTGCCAGCAGCTCCCGGACAGGGGCTGGAAACACCATATATTTT. It codes for CASSSRTGAGNTIYF. This rearrangement joins TRBV5-8 to TRBJ1-3, with 9 bases fitting TRBD1. The CDR3 sequence is 15 residues long. The V segment lost 3 bases and the J segment 2 bases; nucleotides outside the gene matches: 3. Looked up from germline, CDR1 is SGHTS and CDR2 is YDEGEE.